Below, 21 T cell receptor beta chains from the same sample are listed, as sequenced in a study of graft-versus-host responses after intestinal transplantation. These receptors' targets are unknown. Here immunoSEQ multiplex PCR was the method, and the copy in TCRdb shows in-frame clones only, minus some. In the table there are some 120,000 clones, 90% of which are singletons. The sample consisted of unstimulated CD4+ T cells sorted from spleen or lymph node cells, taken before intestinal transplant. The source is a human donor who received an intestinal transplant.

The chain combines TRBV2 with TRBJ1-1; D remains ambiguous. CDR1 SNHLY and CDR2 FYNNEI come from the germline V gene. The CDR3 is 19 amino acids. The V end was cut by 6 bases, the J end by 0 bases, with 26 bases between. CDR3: CASRKREGSRAGLNTEAFF. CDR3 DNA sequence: TGTGCCAGCAGGAAAAGGGAGGGCAGCAGAGCTGGGCTGAACACTGAAGCTTTCTTT.

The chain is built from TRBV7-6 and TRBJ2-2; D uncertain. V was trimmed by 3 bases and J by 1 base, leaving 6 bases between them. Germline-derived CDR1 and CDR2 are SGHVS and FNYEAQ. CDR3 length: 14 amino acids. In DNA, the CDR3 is TGTGCCAGCAGCTTCGGCGGGAACACCGGGGAGCTGTTTTTT. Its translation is CASSFGGNTGELFF.

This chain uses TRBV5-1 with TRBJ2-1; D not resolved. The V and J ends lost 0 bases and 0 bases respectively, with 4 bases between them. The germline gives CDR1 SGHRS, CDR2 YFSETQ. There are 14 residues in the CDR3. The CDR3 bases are TGCGCCAGCAGCTTGGGCGGCTCCTACAATGAGCAGTTCTTC. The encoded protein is CASSLGGSYNEQFF.

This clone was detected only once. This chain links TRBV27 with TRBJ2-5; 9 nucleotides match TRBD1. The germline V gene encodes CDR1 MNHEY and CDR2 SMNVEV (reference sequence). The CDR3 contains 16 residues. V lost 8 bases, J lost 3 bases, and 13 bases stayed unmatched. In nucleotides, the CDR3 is TGTGCCAGCGGATTGTATTACAGGGGGCGGAAAGAGACCCAGTACTTC. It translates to CASGLYYRGRKETQYF.

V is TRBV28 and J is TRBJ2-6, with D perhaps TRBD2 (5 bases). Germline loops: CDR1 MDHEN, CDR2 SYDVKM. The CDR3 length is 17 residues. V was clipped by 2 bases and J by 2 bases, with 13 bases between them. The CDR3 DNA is TGTGCCAGCAGTTTAGGAGGCTACAAAGCTGGGGCCAACGTCCTGACTTTC. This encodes CASSLGGYKAGANVLTF. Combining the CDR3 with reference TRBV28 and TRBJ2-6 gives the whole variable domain DVKVTQSSRYLVKRTGEKVFLECVQDMDHENMFWYRQDPGLGLRLIYFSYDVKMKEKGDIPEGYSVSREKKERFSLILESASTNQTSMYLCASSLGGYKAGANVLTFGAGSRLTVL.

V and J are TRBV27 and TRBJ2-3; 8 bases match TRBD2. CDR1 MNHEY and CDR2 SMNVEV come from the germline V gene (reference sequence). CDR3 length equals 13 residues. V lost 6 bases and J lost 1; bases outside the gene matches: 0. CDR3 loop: CASRTSGTDTQYF. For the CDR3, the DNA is TGTGCCAGCAGGACTAGCGGCACAGATACGCAGTATTTT.

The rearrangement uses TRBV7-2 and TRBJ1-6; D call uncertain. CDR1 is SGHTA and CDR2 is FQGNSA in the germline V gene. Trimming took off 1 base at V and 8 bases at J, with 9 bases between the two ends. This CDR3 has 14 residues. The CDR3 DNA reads TGTGCCAGCAGCTTAGTGGCGGCGGATTCACCCCTCCACTTT. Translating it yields CASSLVAADSPLHF.

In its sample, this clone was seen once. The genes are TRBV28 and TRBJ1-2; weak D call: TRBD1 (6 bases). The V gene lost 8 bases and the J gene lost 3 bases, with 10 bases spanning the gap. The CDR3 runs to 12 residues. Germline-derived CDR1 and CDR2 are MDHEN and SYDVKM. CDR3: CASAQGDYGYTF. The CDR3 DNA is TGTGCCAGCGCACAGGGAGACTATGGCTACACCTTC.

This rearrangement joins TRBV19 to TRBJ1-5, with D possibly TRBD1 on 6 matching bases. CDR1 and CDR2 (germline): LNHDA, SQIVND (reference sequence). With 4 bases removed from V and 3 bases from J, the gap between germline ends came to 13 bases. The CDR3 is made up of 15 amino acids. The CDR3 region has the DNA TGTGCCAGTAGTAAACAGGGACCCTACAATCAGCCCCAGCATTTT. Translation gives CASSKQGPYNQPQHF.

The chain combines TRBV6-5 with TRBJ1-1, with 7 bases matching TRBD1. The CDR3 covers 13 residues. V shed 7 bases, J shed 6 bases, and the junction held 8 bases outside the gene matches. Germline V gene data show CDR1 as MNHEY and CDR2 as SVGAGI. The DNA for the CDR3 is TGTGCCAGCACCTCAACAGGGGCCTCTGAAGCTTTCTTT. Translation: CASTSTGASEAFF.

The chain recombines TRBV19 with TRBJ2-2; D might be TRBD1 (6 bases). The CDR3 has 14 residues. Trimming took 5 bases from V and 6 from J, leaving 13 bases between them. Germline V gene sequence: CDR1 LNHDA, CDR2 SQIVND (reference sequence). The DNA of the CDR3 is TGTGCCAGTAGTTTTGACAGGAGATCCGGGGAGCTGTTTTTT. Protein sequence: CASSFDRRSGELFF. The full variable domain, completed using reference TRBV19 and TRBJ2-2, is DGGITQSPKYLFRKEGQNVTLSCEQNLNHDAMYWYRQDPGQGLRLIYYSQIVNDFQKGDIAEGYSVSREKKESFPLTVTSAQKNPTAFYLCASSFDRRSGELFFGEGSRLTVL.

This CDR3 reads CAWSTGGGFHSFNEQFF. The CDR3 DNA follows: TGTGCCTGGAGTACTGGCGGGGGGTTCCATTCTTTCAATGAGCAGTTCTTC. The J gene is TRBJ2-1, the V gene TRBV30, with 8 bases aligning to TRBD2. The CDR3 is made up of 17 amino acids. J was trimmed by 6 bases and V by 2 bases; bases with no gene match: 15. Looked up from germline, CDR1 is GTSNPN and CDR2 is SVGIG (reference sequence).

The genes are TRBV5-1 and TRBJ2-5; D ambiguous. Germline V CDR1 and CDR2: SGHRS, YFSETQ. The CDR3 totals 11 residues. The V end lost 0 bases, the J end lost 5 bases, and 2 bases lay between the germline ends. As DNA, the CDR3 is TGCGCCAGCAGCTTGGCGGAGACCCAGTACTTC. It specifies CASSLAETQYF.

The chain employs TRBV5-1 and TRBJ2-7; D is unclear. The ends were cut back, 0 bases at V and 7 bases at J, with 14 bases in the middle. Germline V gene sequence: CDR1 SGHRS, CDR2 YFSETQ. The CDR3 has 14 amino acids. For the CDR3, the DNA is TGCGCCAGCAGCTTGGAGTCCACGGTTTCGGAGCAGTACTTC. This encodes CASSLESTVSEQYF.

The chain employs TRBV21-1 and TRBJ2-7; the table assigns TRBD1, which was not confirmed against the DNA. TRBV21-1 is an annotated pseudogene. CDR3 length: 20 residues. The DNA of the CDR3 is TGTGCCAGCAGCAAAGGTGGGACAGGAAATCGCGCTCCCGCCTTCTACGAGCAGTACTTC. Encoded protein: CASSKGGTGNRAPAFYEQYF.

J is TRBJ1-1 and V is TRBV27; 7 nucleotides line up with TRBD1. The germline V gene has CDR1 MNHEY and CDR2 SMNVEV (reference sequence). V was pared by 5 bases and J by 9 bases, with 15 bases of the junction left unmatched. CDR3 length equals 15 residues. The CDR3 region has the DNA TGTGCCAGCAGTCCTCTCCACCCGACAGGGTCTAAAGCTTTCTTT. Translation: CASSPLHPTGSKAFF.

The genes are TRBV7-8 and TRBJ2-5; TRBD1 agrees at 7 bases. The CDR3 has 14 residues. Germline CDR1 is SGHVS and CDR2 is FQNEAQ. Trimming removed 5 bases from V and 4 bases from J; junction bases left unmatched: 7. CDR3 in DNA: TGTGCCAGCAGCGCTGGACAGGTTCTAGAGACCCAGTACTTC. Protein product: CASSAGQVLETQYF.

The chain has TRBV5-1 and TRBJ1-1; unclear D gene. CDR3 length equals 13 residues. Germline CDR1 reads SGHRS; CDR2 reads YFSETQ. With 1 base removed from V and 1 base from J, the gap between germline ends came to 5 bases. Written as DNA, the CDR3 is TGCGCCAGCAGCTTGCCGGGGAACACTGAAGCTTTCTTT. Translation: CASSLPGNTEAFF.

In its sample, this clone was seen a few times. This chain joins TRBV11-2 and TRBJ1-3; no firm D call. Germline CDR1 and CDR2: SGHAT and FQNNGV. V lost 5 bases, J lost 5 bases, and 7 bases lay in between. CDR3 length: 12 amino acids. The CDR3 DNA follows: TGTGCCAGCAGCCCCGAGAGAAACACCATATATTTT. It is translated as CASSPERNTIYF.

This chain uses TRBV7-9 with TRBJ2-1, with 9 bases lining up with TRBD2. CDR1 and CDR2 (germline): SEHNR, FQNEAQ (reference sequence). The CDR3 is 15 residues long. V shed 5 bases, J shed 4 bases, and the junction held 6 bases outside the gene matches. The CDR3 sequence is CASSPPTSGYNEQFF. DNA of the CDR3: TGTGCCAGCAGCCCTCCGACTAGCGGATACAATGAGCAGTTCTTC.

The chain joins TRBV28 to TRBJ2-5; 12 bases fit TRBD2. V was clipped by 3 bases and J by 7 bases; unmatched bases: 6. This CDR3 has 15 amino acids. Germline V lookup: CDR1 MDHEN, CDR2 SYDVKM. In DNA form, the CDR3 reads TGTGCCAGCAGTTTTCTAGCGGGAGGGGACGGGACCCAGTACTTC. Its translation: CASSFLAGGDGTQYF.